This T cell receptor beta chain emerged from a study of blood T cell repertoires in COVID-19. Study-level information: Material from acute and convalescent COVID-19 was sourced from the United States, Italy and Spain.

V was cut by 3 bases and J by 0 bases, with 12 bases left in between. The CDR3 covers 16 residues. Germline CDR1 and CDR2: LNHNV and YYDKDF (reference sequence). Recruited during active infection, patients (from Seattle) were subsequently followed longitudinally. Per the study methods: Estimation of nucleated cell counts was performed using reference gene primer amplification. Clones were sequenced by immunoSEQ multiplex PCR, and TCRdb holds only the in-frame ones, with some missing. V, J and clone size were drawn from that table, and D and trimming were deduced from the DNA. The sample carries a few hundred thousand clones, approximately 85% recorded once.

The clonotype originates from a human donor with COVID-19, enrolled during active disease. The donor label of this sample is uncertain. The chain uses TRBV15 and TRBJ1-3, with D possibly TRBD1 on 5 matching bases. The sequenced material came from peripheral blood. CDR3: CATSRGQGSSGNTIYF. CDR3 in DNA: TGTGCCACCAGCAGGGGCCAGGGCAGCTCTGGAAACACCATATATTTT.